This T cell receptor beta chain was recorded in a study of T cell repertoires in cytomegalovirus infection. Study-wide results and limits: Within the response measured ex vivo, HLA-C-restricted CMV-specific TCR beta clonotypes were dominant.

Trimming shortened V by 3 bases and J by 1 base, and 12 bases separated the two germline ends. Germline V lookup: CDR1 DFQATT, CDR2 SNEGSKA (reference sequence). This CDR3 contains 14 residues. Remarks on this clonotype: As yet, its antigen is unknown.

A single record per CDR3 protein comes from TCRdb applying MiXCR to the reads. The sample lists roughly 310,000 distinct CDR3 sequences, about 27% occurring once. This TCR was sampled from a human donor in good health (CMV status not recorded). Some clones in this sample may be carry-over from other donors' samples. The chain recombines TRBV20-1 with TRBJ1-1; tentatively, D is TRBD1 (6 bases). The sequences come from cultured PBMCs, collected from culture after CMV antigen stimulation. The CDR3 region is CSASIPGENTEAFF. The CDR3, as DNA: TGCAGTGCTAGTATCCCAGGGGAGAACACTGAAGCTTTCTTT.